The clone carrying this TCR beta chain was seen only a few times. This record belongs to a study of blood T cell repertoires in COVID-19. Turning to the study itself: Acute-phase and convalescent COVID-19 samples originated in the United States, Italy and Spain.

The CDR3 is made up of 14 amino acids. The ends were cut back, 3 bases at V and 3 bases at J, with 11 bases in the middle. Looked up from germline, CDR1 is LGHDT and CDR2 is YNNKEL (reference sequence). Sequencing used immunoSEQ multiplex PCR; TCRdb keeps in-frame clones, though not all of them. The sample lists about 400,000 clones, around 87% seen once, with over 0.9% in the top ten. This study enrolled people aged roughly 18 to 90 from approximately 25 US geographic areas. Cohort placement rested on clinical history that participants reported themselves. The sequenced sample consisted of PBMCs or T cells enriched from blood (not recorded which). The receptor was isolated from a woman in her 30s with acute COVID-19. This rearrangement joins TRBV3-1 (or the pseudogene TRBV3-2) to TRBJ1-1; no clear D gene. For the CDR3, the DNA is TGTGCCAGCAGCCACTCACCCCGCGACACTGAAGCTTTCTTT. This sequence encodes CASSHSPRDTEAFF.